The source of this T cell receptor beta chain is a study of graft-versus-host responses after intestinal transplantation. This clone was seen just once. What it recognizes is unknown. Sequencing was performed with immunoSEQ multiplex PCR; in TCRdb, only in-frame clones are kept and a portion is missing. In the table there are about 38,000 clones, 80% to 85% of which are singletons. General study points: GvH clones were identified in recipient marrow, with some first appearing in ileum or blood. High graft-versus-host to host-versus-graft clonal ratios were seen in allografts of patients with graft-donor T cell macrochimerism. Levels of circulating GvH clones at their peak were associated with early post-transplant HvG declines.

Material: PBMCs, obtained approximately 1,000 days after transplant. The source of this sequence is a human patient who received an intestinal transplant, so some T cells may come from the graft donor.

The CDR3 protein is CASSSTLGYTF. The CDR3 DNA is TGTGCCAGCAGCAGTACCCTGGGCTACACCTTC. V is TRBV7-9 and J is TRBJ1-2; D unresolved. The V end was cut by 5 bases, the J end by 8 bases, with 9 bases between. Germline-derived CDR1 and CDR2 are SEHNR and FQNEAQ (reference sequence). The CDR3 runs to 11 residues.